The next 32 T cell receptor beta chains were all read from a single sample in a study of glioma-infiltrating T cells. Amplification of TCR alpha and beta CDR3 regions from RNA used iRepertoire nested multiplex PCR. MiXCR, run by TCRdb on the multiplex PCR reads, gives a single entry per CDR3 protein. Of roughly 190,000 distinct CDR3 sequences in the sample, over 30% were seen once. The specimen sequenced was glioma tissue, nonneoplastic brain tissue, or PBMCs (not recorded which). The receptors were gathered from a human donor with low-grade glioma or glioblastoma, undergoing nonglioma brain surgery, or in good health (not recorded which).

This clonotype was counted many times. Written as DNA, the CDR3 is TGTGCCAGCAGCTTAGAGGCCTCTACGCAGTATTTT. As protein: CASSLEASTQYF. This rearrangement joins TRBV7-9 to TRBJ2-3; D gene uncertain. Trimming stripped 1 base from V and 8 bases from J, with 7 bases between. CDR1 is SEHNR, CDR2 FQNEAQ, per germline (reference sequence). CDR3 size: 12 residues.

The table lists this clonotype with a few counts. CDR3 in amino acids: CASSSTRTSQETQYF. The CDR3 DNA follows: TGTGCCAGCAGCTCAACGCGGACTAGCCAAGAGACCCAGTACTTC. V is TRBV7-2 and J is TRBJ2-5, with 7 positions matching TRBD2. The germline CDR1 and CDR2 sequences are SGHTA and FQGNSA. The ends lost 4 bases at V and 1 base at J; junction bases unmatched: 6. The CDR3 runs to 15 residues.

In this sample, this clonotype turned up many times. V usage is TRBV7-2 and J usage is TRBJ2-1, with TRBD1 matching 8 bases. Germline loops: CDR1 SGHTA, CDR2 FQGNSA. There are 15 residues in the CDR3. Germline trimming cut 5 bases from V and 5 bases from J; bases unmatched to any gene: 8. In DNA, the CDR3 is TGTGCCAGCAGCCCTCCGGGACAGGCAAACAATGAGCAGTTCTTC. It translates to CASSPPGQANNEQFF.

This clonotype was counted once. This may arise from a read error, as a much more abundant clone is one base away. The chain has TRBV7-9 and TRBJ2-7; D is uncertain. The CDR3 extends over 12 amino acids. Trimming took off 5 bases at V and 5 bases at J, with 10 bases between the two ends. Germline-derived CDR1 and CDR2 are SEHNR and FQNEAQ (reference sequence). The CDR3 sequence: CASSPLCNEQYF. The CDR3 DNA sequence: TGTGCCAGCAGCCCCCTTTGCAACGAGCAGTACTTC.

This clonotype was seen more than once but under ten times. The chain couples TRBV11-3 to TRBJ2-1, with D possibly matching TRBD1 (5 bases). V was shortened by 3 bases and J by 4 bases, with 16 bases between the two germline ends. This CDR3 has 16 amino acids. CDR1 is SGHNT, CDR2 YENEEA, per germline. For the CDR3, the DNA is TGTGCCAGCAGCTTGCAGGGATCGGACCTTTACAATGAGCAGTTCTTC. Amino acid sequence: CASSLQGSDLYNEQFF. Full variable domain (outside the CDR3, taken from reference TRBV11-3 and TRBJ2-1): EAGVVQSPRYKIIEKKQPVAFWCNPISGHNTLYWYLQNLGQGPELLIRYENEEAVDDSQLPKDRFSAERLKGVDSTLKIQPAELGDSAVYLCASSLQGSDLYNEQFFGPGTRLTVL.

With regard to this clonotype: Given a much more abundant clone one base away, this may be a read error. The chain uses TRBV29-1 and TRBJ2-7, with TRBD2 matching over 7 bases. The CDR3 consists of 12 residues. Germline CDR1 reads SQVTM; CDR2 reads ANQGSEA. J lost 1 base, V lost 6 bases, and 3 bases had no gene match. The CDR3 loop is CSVTSVSYEQYF. The CDR3 bases are TGCAGCGTCACTAGCGTATCCTACGAGCAGTACTTC.

There are many counts of this clonotype. V is TRBV29-1 and J is TRBJ2-5, with TRBD2 matching 11 bases. Germline lookup yields CDR1 SQVTM and CDR2 ANQGSEA. Trimming removed 5 bases from V and 4 bases from J; junction bases left unmatched: 3. CDR3 length: 13 residues. The chain's CDR3 is CSVPGTSGETQYF. Written as DNA, the CDR3 is TGCAGCGTTCCCGGGACTAGCGGAGAGACCCAGTACTTC.

This clonotype was recorded once. A much larger clone lies a single base off, so this may be a read error. This sequence joins TRBV11-2 and TRBJ2-5; 9 bases are a match to TRBD2. This CDR3 has 15 amino acids. Germline V gene data show CDR1 as SGHAT and CDR2 as FQNNGV. The V segment lost 5 bases and the J segment 4 bases; nucleotides outside the gene matches: 8. CDR3 amino acids: CASSSPSGIGETQYF. The CDR3 DNA is TGTGCCAGCAGCAGTCCTAGCGGGATCGGAGAGACCCAGTACTTC.

There are a few counts of this clonotype. This chain joins TRBV10-3 and TRBJ1-1; 10 bases map to TRBD1. Per germline, CDR1 ENHRY and CDR2 SYGVKD. Germline trimming cut 7 bases from V and 6 bases from J; bases unmatched to any gene: 5. The CDR3 contains 13 residues. CDR3 protein: CAIKETGGSEAFF. The CDR3 nucleotides read TGTGCCATCAAGGAGACAGGGGGCTCTGAAGCTTTCTTT.

This clonotype was detected ten times or more. This chain links TRBV10-2 with TRBJ2-3; 9 bases agree with TRBD2. V lost 0 bases to trimming and J lost 3 bases; unmatched junction nucleotides: 1. Per germline, CDR1 WSHSY and CDR2 SAAADI. CDR3 length equals 15 residues. The CDR3 sequence is CASSESAGGTDTQYF. DNA of the CDR3: TGCGCCAGCAGTGAGTCGGCGGGAGGGACAGATACGCAGTATTTT.

This clonotype was detected many times. One end of the junction varies from germline; a read error may be responsible. The chain uses TRBV28 and TRBJ2-1; D may be TRBD1 or TRBD2 (5 bases each). Germline values: CDR1 MDHEN, CDR2 SYDVKM. The CDR3 has 17 residues. Here the CDR3 DNA reads TGTGCCAGCAGTCTATGGAAACTAGTCGGGGCGAACAATGAGCAGTTCTTC. It specifies CASSLWKLVGANNEQFF.

The chain joins TRBV6-1 to TRBJ2-1, with TRBD2 identical over 13 bases. Germline assignment: CDR1 MNHNS and CDR2 SASEGT. This CDR3 has 16 residues. V gave up 6 bases and J gave up 6 bases; unmatched junction bases: 8. CDR3 in DNA: TGTGCCAGCAGGACAAGCGGACTAGCGGGAGTCAATGAGCAGTTCTTC. Its translation: CASRTSGLAGVNEQFF.

This clonotype was detected many times. The junction departs from the called germline gene at one end, perhaps through a read error. The chain is built from TRBV10-3 and TRBJ1-5; D remains ambiguous. Germline V gene lookup returns CDR1 ENHRY and CDR2 SYGVKD. The CDR3 is 16 residues long. The CDR3 sequence is CAISEKWEAGNHPQHF. DNA for the CDR3: TGTGCCATCAGTGAGAAGTGGGAGGCGGGTAATCATCCCCAGCATTTT.

The count of this clonotype is one. The V gene is TRBV5-1, the J gene TRBJ2-3; D is perhaps TRBD2 (6 bases). Looked up from germline, CDR1 is SGHRS and CDR2 is YFSETQ. The V and J ends lost 3 bases and 2 bases respectively, with 16 bases between them. CDR3 length: 16 amino acids. The CDR3 coding sequence is TGCGCCAGCAGCTACTCCGACGGGGGATTCACAGATACGCAGTATTTT. Residues: CASSYSDGGFTDTQYF.

As concerns this clonotype: Given a much more abundant clone one base away, this may be a read error. V usage is TRBV7-9 and J usage is TRBJ2-7; maybe TRBD2 (6 bases). The germline V gene has CDR1 SEHNR and CDR2 FQNEAQ (reference sequence). The CDR3 covers 18 residues. CDR3 DNA sequence: TGTGCCAGCAGCTCCACTAAACTCCGGGACTGGAGCTCCTACGGGCAGTACTTC. Its translation: CASSSTKLRDWSSYGQYF.

This clonotype was seen at least ten times. In DNA, the CDR3 is TGTGCCAGCAGCTCCGGACAGGGTACAGATACGCAGTATTTT. Encoded protein: CASSSGQGTDTQYF. The chain employs TRBV7-3 and TRBJ2-3, with TRBD1 matching over 8 bases. CDR3 length: 14 residues. V trimming: 4 bases; J trimming: 3 bases; junction bases outside the gene matches: 3. Germline V lookup: CDR1 SGHTA, CDR2 FQGTGA.

This clonotype was seen many times. V usage is TRBV16 and J usage is TRBJ2-7, with D unresolved. The CDR3 has 12 amino acids. V was clipped by 6 bases and J by 3 bases, with 9 bases between them. Germline V gives CDR1 KGHSY, CDR2 FQNENV. The CDR3: CASREPGYEQYF. CDR3 bases: TGTGCCAGCAGAGAACCGGGCTACGAGCAGTACTTC.

J is TRBJ2-6 and V is TRBV4-3; D is ambiguous. CDR3 length equals 16 residues. V was shortened by 0 bases and J by 0 bases, with 6 bases between the two germline ends. The germline V gene encodes CDR1 LGHNA and CDR2 YSLEER. CDR3 protein: CASSQDGSSGANVLTF. The CDR3 DNA follows: TGCGCCAGCAGCCAAGATGGCAGCTCTGGGGCCAACGTCCTGACTTTC.

This clonotype was counted many times. V gene TRBV2 combines with J gene TRBJ1-3; perhaps TRBD1 as D (5 bases). The germline CDR1 and CDR2 sequences are SNHLY and FYNNEI. Trimming stripped 3 bases from V and 0 bases from J, with 6 bases between. CDR3 length: 14 residues. CDR3 nucleotides: TGTGCCAGCAGTGACGGGGGCTCTGGAAACACCATATATTTT. Residues: CASSDGGSGNTIYF.

This clonotype has only a few counts. The CDR3 loop is CAWDAQGSGETQYF. The CDR3 bases are TGTGCCTGGGACGCTCAGGGATCTGGGGAGACCCAGTACTTC. The chain joins TRBV30 to TRBJ2-5; a possible D gene is TRBD1 (5 bases). CDR3 length: 14 amino acids. CDR1 GTSNPN and CDR2 SVGIG come from the germline V gene (reference sequence). The V and J ends lost 5 bases and 5 bases respectively, with 18 bases between them.

Comments on this clonotype: Being one base from a much bigger clone, this may be a read error. The rearrangement uses TRBV7-7 and TRBJ2-2; the D is unclear. V gave up 2 bases and J gave up 6 bases, with 16 bases separating them. The CDR3 is 16 amino acids. Germline V lookup: CDR1 SSHAT, CDR2 FNYEAQ (reference sequence). CDR3 nucleotides: TGTGCCAGCAGCTTAAGGCCAGTGGATAACGCCGGGGAGCTGTTTTTT. It codes for CASSLRPVDNAGELFF.

The CDR3 DNA follows: TGTGCCAGCAGTTCCCGGACAGGCCACCTCAATGGCTACACCTTC. Translated: CASSSRTGHLNGYTF. The V call is TRBV12-3 or TRBV12-4, the J call TRBJ1-2, with TRBD1 matching over 7 bases. The J segment lost 6 bases and the V segment lost 4 bases, leaving 11 bases of the junction unmatched. This CDR3 contains 15 residues.

This clonotype was found many times. The V and J genes are TRBV20-1 and TRBJ2-1; D is ambiguous. V was cut by 4 bases and J by 0 bases, with 10 bases left in between. This CDR3 region has 14 residues. The germline gives CDR1 DFQATT, CDR2 SNEGSKA (reference sequence). The CDR3 DNA sequence: TGCAGTGCTAATCCTATCAACTCCTACAATGAGCAGTTCTTC. This sequence encodes CSANPINSYNEQFF.

This clonotype showed up just a few times. The chain is built from TRBV29-1 and TRBJ2-4; D gene ambiguous. CDR3 length: 15 residues. Germline-derived CDR1 and CDR2 are SQVTM and ANQGSEA. The germline V and J ends were trimmed by 0 bases and 6 bases, with 15 bases remaining between them. The CDR3 DNA sequence: TGCAGCGTTGAAGATCTGTCAGGTGTGGGAAACATTCAGTACTTC. Translation gives CSVEDLSGVGNIQYF.

The rearrangement uses TRBV7-9 and TRBJ2-2, with D unclear. V was pared by 5 bases and J by 1 base, with 8 bases between. Germline values: CDR1 SEHNR, CDR2 FQNEAQ (reference sequence). This CDR3 has 14 residues. The CDR3 DNA sequence: TGTGCCAGCAGCCACGGCCGGAACACCGGGGAGCTGTTTTTT. This sequence encodes CASSHGRNTGELFF.

This clonotype was seen repeatedly, ten times or more. The chain joins TRBV6-4 to TRBJ2-7; 9 nucleotides align to TRBD1. This CDR3 region has 15 residues. V shed 3 bases and J 3 bases; nucleotides not matched to a gene: 6. Germline V gene data show CDR1 as MRHNA and CDR2 as SNTAGT. The CDR3 nucleotides are TGTGCCAGCAGTGAGTGGACAGGGGAAGGCTACGAGCAGTACTTC. Translation gives CASSEWTGEGYEQYF.

This clonotype has at least ten counts. This rearrangement joins TRBV6-6 to TRBJ2-1; D might be TRBD2 (5 bases). The CDR3 spans 13 residues. Trimming left V 2 bases short and J 9 bases short, with 11 bases between. Germline values: CDR1 MNHNY, CDR2 SVGAGI (reference sequence). Written as DNA, the CDR3 is TGTGCCAGCAGTTACGAACTCGGGGTTGAGCAGTTCTTC. Translated: CASSYELGVEQFF.

This clonotype was detected a few times. The rearrangement links TRBV11-1 to TRBJ2-2; D assignment may be TRBD1 or TRBD2 (5 bases each). The CDR3 runs 14 residues. Trimming took off 5 bases at V and 8 bases at J, with 15 bases between the two ends. Germline loops: CDR1 SGHAT, CDR2 FQDESV (reference sequence). CDR3 nucleotides: TGTGCCAGCAGCGACCGAAGGGGAGCAGGGGAGCTGTTTTTT. Its protein is CASSDRRGAGELFF.

This clonotype was seen ten or more times. The rearrangement joins TRBV4-2 to TRBJ2-7; D is perhaps TRBD1 (6 bases). The CDR3 extends over 16 amino acids. Trimming took off 0 bases at V and 1 base at J, with 13 bases between the two ends. CDR1 is LGHNA, CDR2 YNFKEQ, per germline. The CDR3 loop reads CASSQETRQGSYEQYF. CDR3 bases: TGTGCCAGCAGCCAAGAGACCCGGCAGGGGTCCTACGAGCAGTACTTC.

The chain links TRBV12-3 or TRBV12-4 to TRBJ1-6, with D unclear. The CDR3 covers 13 residues. Trimming pared 6 bases from V and 10 bases from J, leaving 13 bases between. The CDR3 loop is CASSLSRESPLHF. The CDR3 DNA sequence: TGTGCCAGCAGCTTGAGCCGGGAATCACCCCTCCACTTT.

This clonotype occurred many times. J is TRBJ1-1 and V is TRBV2; TRBD1 might be the D (6 bases). Trimming took off 7 bases at V and 0 bases at J, with 12 bases between the two ends. The CDR3 is 14 residues long. In germline, CDR1 is SNHLY, CDR2 FYNNEI. CDR3 bases: TGTGCCAGCATCCCGGACAGCCTGAACACTGAAGCTTTCTTT. Residues: CASIPDSLNTEAFF.

Regarding this clonotype: At one end the junction does not follow the germline gene, possibly because of a read error. CDR3 sequence (DNA): TGTGCCAGCAGTTCTCTCGGGACGGAAGCCTACGAACAGTACTTC. Residues: CASSSLGTEAYEQYF. The chain recombines TRBV6-9 with TRBJ2-7; either TRBD1 or TRBD2 may supply D (5 bases each). Germline V lookup: CDR1 MNHGY, CDR2 SVAAGI. The CDR3 is 15 residues long.